This TCR beta chain originates from a study of cytomegalovirus exposure and HLA in healthy donors. Study-level points and caveats: The listing of some 170 TCR beta chains classed them as cytomegalovirus-associated.

Amplification used 60 Vbeta primers and 13 Jbeta primers. The protocol was immunoSEQ multiplex PCR, while the TCRdb copy is restricted to in-frame clones and leaves out a portion. The data hold approximately 98,000 clones, with less than 85% observed a single time. Germline V lookup: CDR1 SGHRS, CDR2 YFSETQ. The trim removed 4 bases at V and 1 base at J, leaving 15 bases unmatched. CDR3 length equals 18 residues. This clone was seen a handful of times. Its antigen is not known. Sample: PBMCs. This chain uses TRBV5-1 with TRBJ2-3, with 7 bases aligning to TRBD1. The sequence came from a male donor in good health and CMV-seronegative. CDR3 sequence (DNA): TGCGCCAGCAGCGCGACAGGGAACCTGGGGAGTGGCACAGATACGCAGTATTTT. This translates into CASSATGNLGSGTDTQYF.